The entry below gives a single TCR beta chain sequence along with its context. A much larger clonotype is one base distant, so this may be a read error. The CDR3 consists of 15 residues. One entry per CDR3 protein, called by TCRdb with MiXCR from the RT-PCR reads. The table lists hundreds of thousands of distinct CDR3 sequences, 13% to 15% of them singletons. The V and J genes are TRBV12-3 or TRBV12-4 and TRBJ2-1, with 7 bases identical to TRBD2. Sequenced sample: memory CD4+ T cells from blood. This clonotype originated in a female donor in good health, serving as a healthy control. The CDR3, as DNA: TGTGTCAGCAGTTTAGCGGGCTACCGGCTCAATGAGCAGTTCTTC. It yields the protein CVSSLAGYRLNEQFF.